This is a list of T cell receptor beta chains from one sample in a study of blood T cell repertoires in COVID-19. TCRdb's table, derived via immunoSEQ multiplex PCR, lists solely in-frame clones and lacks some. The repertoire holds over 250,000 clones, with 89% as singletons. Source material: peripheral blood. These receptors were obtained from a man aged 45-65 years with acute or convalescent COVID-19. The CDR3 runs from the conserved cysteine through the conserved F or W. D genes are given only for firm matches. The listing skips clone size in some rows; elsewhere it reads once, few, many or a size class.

CDR3: CASSLDRGQAGETQYF
DNA: TGTGCCAGCAGCTTAGATAGGGGACAGGCCGGTGAGACCCAGTACTTC
length: 16
V: TRBV11-2
size: -
D: TRBD1
J: TRBJ2-5

CDR3: CASSYPGQGATGELFF
DNA: TGTGCCAGCAGTTACCCGGGACAGGGGGCGACCGGGGAGCTGTTTTTT
length: 16
V: TRBV6-6
size: -
D: TRBD1
J: TRBJ2-2

CDR3: CSVVGQTYEQYF
DNA: TGCAGCGTTGTAGGACAAACCTACGAGCAGTACTTC
length: 12
V: TRBV29-1
size: once
D: -
J: TRBJ2-7

CDR3: CASSLSGGVGRNEQFF
DNA: TGTGCCAGCAGCCTTTCTGGGGGGGTCGGACGGAATGAGCAGTTCTTC
length: 16
V: TRBV3-1/TRBV3-2
size: -
D: TRBD2
J: TRBJ2-1

CDR3: CASTTGVGTGEETQYF
DNA: TGTGCCAGTACTACCGGGGTTGGGACAGGGGAAGAGACCCAGTACTTC
length: 16
V: TRBV19
size: once
D: TRBD1
J: TRBJ2-5

CDR3: CASSLGTGAEAFF
DNA: TGTGCCAGCAGCTTAGGTACGGGAGCCGAAGCTTTCTTT
length: 13
V: TRBV11-3
size: once
D: -
J: TRBJ1-1

CDR3: CASSLAVGGTQNTIYF
DNA: TGCGCCAGCAGCTTGGCCGTGGGGGGTACGCAAAACACCATATATTTT
length: 16
V: TRBV5-1
size: once
D: -
J: TRBJ1-3

CDR3: CAISVTGTLETQYF
DNA: TGTGCCATCAGTGTTACCGGGACTTTAGAGACCCAGTACTTC
length: 14
V: TRBV10-3
size: -
D: -
J: TRBJ2-5

CDR3: CASSQASGFTGQPQHF
DNA: TGTGCCAGCAGCCAAGCATCGGGTTTTACGGGTCAGCCCCAGCATTTT
length: 16
V: TRBV3-1/TRBV3-2
size: -
D: -
J: TRBJ1-5

CDR3: CAWSVRSLDEQYF
DNA: TGTGCCTGGAGTGTACGGTCTCTTGACGAGCAGTACTTC
length: 13
V: TRBV30
size: -
D: -
J: TRBJ2-7

CDR3: CASSTSTGGDYNEQFF
DNA: TGTGCCAGTAGTACCTCGACAGGGGGAGACTACAATGAGCAGTTCTTC
length: 16
V: TRBV19
size: -
D: TRBD1
J: TRBJ2-1

CDR3: CATSREAGAGETQYF
DNA: TGTGCCACCAGCAGAGAAGCGGGGGCCGGTGAGACCCAGTACTTC
length: 15
V: TRBV15
size: -
D: TRBD2
J: TRBJ2-5

CDR3: CASSLVPGGGADTQYF
DNA: TGCGCCAGCAGCTTGGTTCCCGGGGGGGGAGCAGATACGCAGTATTTT
length: 16
V: TRBV5-1
size: once
D: TRBD2
J: TRBJ2-3

CDR3: CASSLGGHRDEAFF
DNA: TGTGCCAGCAGCTTAGGGGGACACCGAGATGAAGCTTTCTTT
length: 14
V: TRBV11-3
size: -
D: -
J: TRBJ1-1

CDR3: CASSELRDTGGYTF
DNA: TGTGCCAGCAGTGAACTAAGGGACACGGGTGGCTACACCTTC
length: 14
V: TRBV25-1
size: -
D: -
J: TRBJ1-2

CDR3: CASSRTGQNYGYTF
DNA: TGTGCCAGTAGCCGGACAGGCCAGAACTATGGCTACACCTTC
length: 14
V: TRBV19
size: -
D: TRBD1
J: TRBJ1-2

CDR3: CASSESWGPGKTQYF
DNA: TGCGCCAGCAGTGAGTCATGGGGGCCAGGGAAGACCCAGTACTTC
length: 15
V: TRBV10-2
size: -
D: -
J: TRBJ2-5

CDR3: CASSQTGERNSPLHF
DNA: TGTGCCAGCTCACAAACAGGGGAAAGAAATTCACCCCTCCACTTT
length: 15
V: TRBV18
size: few
D: TRBD1
J: TRBJ1-6

CDR3: CAWNREGYEQYF
DNA: TGTGCCTGGAACAGGGAAGGCTACGAGCAGTACTTC
length: 12
V: TRBV30
size: once
D: -
J: TRBJ2-7

CDR3: CASSPPGRADSYEQYF
DNA: TGTGCCAGCAGCCCACCCGGGAGGGCGGATTCCTACGAGCAGTACTTC
length: 16
V: TRBV21-1
size: -
D: -
J: TRBJ2-7

CDR3: CASSENSPLHF
DNA: TGTGCCAGCAGCGAGAATTCACCCCTCCACTTT
length: 11
V: TRBV11-2
size: -
D: -
J: TRBJ1-6

CDR3: CASSLTLTSGGAETQYF
DNA: TGCGCCAGCAGCCTTACCCTGACTAGCGGGGGGGCAGAGACCCAGTACTTC
length: 17
V: TRBV4-1
size: -
D: TRBD2
J: TRBJ2-5

CDR3: CASSNQDYSNQPQHF
DNA: TGTGCCAGCAGCAACCAGGATTATAGCAATCAGCCCCAGCATTTT
length: 15
V: TRBV7-9
size: -
D: -
J: TRBJ1-5

CDR3: CASSWRRGGNNEQFF
DNA: TGTGCCAGCAGTTGGCGGCGGGGGGGCAACAATGAGCAGTTCTTC
length: 15
V: TRBV27
size: -
D: TRBD2
J: TRBJ2-1

CDR3: CASSLQGGGEQYF
DNA: TGTGCCAGCAGCTTGCAGGGAGGGGGCGAGCAGTACTTC
length: 13
V: TRBV5-4
size: -
D: -
J: TRBJ2-7

CDR3: CASSSEVESPLHF
DNA: TGTGCCAGCAGCTCGGAGGTGGAGTCACCCCTCCACTTT
length: 13
V: TRBV5-4
size: -
D: -
J: TRBJ1-6

CDR3: CAISAAGISSNQPQHF
DNA: TGTGCCATCAGTGCTGCAGGGATCTCTAGCAATCAGCCCCAGCATTTT
length: 16
V: TRBV10-3
size: -
D: -
J: TRBJ1-5

CDR3: CASSRRGPSTDTQYF
DNA: TGTGCCAGCAGCCGGCGGGGACCAAGCACAGATACGCAGTATTTT
length: 15
V: TRBV7-3
size: once
D: -
J: TRBJ2-3

CDR3: CASSQAQQTYSNQPQHF
DNA: TGCGCCAGCAGCCAAGCCCAACAGACCTATAGCAATCAGCCCCAGCATTTT
length: 17
V: TRBV4-1
size: -
D: -
J: TRBJ1-5

CDR3: CASSYLDRGPTQYF
DNA: TGTGCCAGCAGTTACTTGGACAGGGGTCCGACCCAGTACTTC
length: 14
V: TRBV6-5
size: once
D: TRBD1
J: TRBJ2-5

CDR3: CASSEGSTVTGQPQHF
DNA: TGTGCCAGCAGTGAAGGGAGTACAGTGACAGGGCAGCCCCAGCATTTT
length: 16
V: TRBV6-1
size: -
D: TRBD1
J: TRBJ1-5

CDR3: CASSPTRGHATGELFF
DNA: TGTGCCAGCAGTCCGACGAGGGGGCACGCCACCGGGGAGCTGTTTTTT
length: 16
V: TRBV9
size: -
D: TRBD1
J: TRBJ2-2

CDR3: CASSPQQGNQPQHF
DNA: TGTGCCAGCTCACCACAACAGGGTAATCAGCCCCAGCATTTT
length: 14
V: TRBV18
size: -
D: -
J: TRBJ1-5

CDR3: CSVAGTSGGVNEQFF
DNA: TGCAGCGTCGCCGGGACTAGCGGGGGGGTCAATGAGCAGTTCTTC
length: 15
V: TRBV29-1
size: -
D: TRBD2
J: TRBJ2-1

CDR3: CASSPTTGDTEAFF
DNA: TGTGCCAGCAGCCCCACGACGGGGGATACTGAAGCTTTCTTT
length: 14
V: TRBV14
size: -
D: -
J: TRBJ1-1

CDR3: CASSIDQGNQPQHF
DNA: TGTGCCAGTAGTATAGATCAGGGGAATCAGCCCCAGCATTTT
length: 14
V: TRBV19
size: few
D: -
J: TRBJ1-5

CDR3: CASSLGTASYGYTF
DNA: TGTGCCAGCAGCTTGGGTACAGCTTCCTATGGCTACACCTTC
length: 14
V: TRBV5-5
size: -
D: -
J: TRBJ1-2

CDR3: CASTQGIAGELFF
DNA: TGTGCCAGTACCCAGGGTATCGCCGGGGAGCTGTTTTTT
length: 13
V: TRBV19
size: -
D: -
J: TRBJ2-2

CDR3: CASSLPGTGEDGYTF
DNA: TGTGCCAGCAGCCTCCCCGGGACAGGGGAAGATGGCTACACCTTC
length: 15
V: TRBV7-9
size: -
D: TRBD1
J: TRBJ1-2

CDR3: CASRVAGGPYEQFF
DNA: TGTGCCAGTAGGGTAGCGGGGGGGCCCTATGAGCAGTTCTTC
length: 14
V: TRBV19
size: -
D: TRBD2
J: TRBJ2-1

CDR3: CASSIGLRETQYF
DNA: TGTGCCAGTAGTATTGGGCTAAGAGAGACCCAGTACTTC
length: 13
V: TRBV19
size: -
D: -
J: TRBJ2-5

CDR3: CASSGQGARETQYF
DNA: TGCGCCAGCAGCGGACAGGGGGCTCGAGAGACCCAGTACTTC
length: 14
V: TRBV5-1
size: -
D: TRBD1
J: TRBJ2-5

CDR3: CASSSRGRTDTQYF
DNA: TGCGCCAGCAGTTCCAGGGGAAGAACAGATACGCAGTATTTT
length: 14
V: TRBV10-1
size: -
D: -
J: TRBJ2-3

CDR3: CASGAWREQFF
DNA: TGTGCCAGCGGAGCTTGGCGGGAGCAGTTCTTC
length: 11
V: TRBV5-6
size: once
D: -
J: TRBJ2-1

CDR3: CASSLGVLRDRNEKLFF
DNA: TGCGCCAGCAGCTTGGGCGTGTTACGGGACAGAAATGAAAAACTGTTTTTT
length: 17
V: TRBV5-1
size: -
D: TRBD1
J: TRBJ1-4

CDR3: CASARLSYEQYF
DNA: TGTGCTAGTGCGCGACTCTCCTACGAGCAGTACTTC
length: 12
V: TRBV12-5
size: -
D: -
J: TRBJ2-7